This TCR beta chain was recovered during a study of blood T cell repertoires in COVID-19. Study-wide context: Both acute and convalescent COVID-19 samples were obtained from the United States, Italy and Spain.

Repertoires were generated with immunoSEQ multiplex PCR, while TCRdb's copy carries only in-frame clones and drops some. This sample has approximately 280,000 clones, with 85% found just once. The CDR3 is 10 amino acids. Germline CDR1 is MDHEN and CDR2 is SYDVKM. Trimming took off 8 bases at V and 7 bases at J, with 8 bases between the two ends. The TCR originated in a middle-aged man with active or convalescent COVID-19. The chain recombines TRBV28 with TRBJ1-2; weak D call: TRBD1 (6 bases). The source material was peripheral blood. CDR3 region: CASGGGGYTF. CDR3 DNA sequence: TGTGCCAGCGGGGGCGGTGGCTACACCTTC.